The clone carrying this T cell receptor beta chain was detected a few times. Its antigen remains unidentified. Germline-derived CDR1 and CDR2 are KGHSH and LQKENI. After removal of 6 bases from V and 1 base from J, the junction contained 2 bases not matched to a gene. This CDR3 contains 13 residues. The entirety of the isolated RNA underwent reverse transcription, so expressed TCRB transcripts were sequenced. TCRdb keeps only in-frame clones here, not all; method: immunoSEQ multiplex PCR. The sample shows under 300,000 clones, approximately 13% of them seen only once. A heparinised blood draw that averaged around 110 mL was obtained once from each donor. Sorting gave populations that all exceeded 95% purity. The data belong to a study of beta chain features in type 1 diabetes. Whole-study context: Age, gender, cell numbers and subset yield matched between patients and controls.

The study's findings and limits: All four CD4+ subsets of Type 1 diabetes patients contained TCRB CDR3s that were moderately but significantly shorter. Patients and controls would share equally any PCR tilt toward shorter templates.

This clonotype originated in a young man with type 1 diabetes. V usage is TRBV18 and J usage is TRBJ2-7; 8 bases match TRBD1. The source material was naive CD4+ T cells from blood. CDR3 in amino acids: CASSGQGSYEQYF. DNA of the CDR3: TGTGCCAGCTCCGGACAGGGATCCTACGAGCAGTACTTC.